This T cell receptor (beta chain) was identified in a study of blood T cell repertoires in COVID-19. About the research overall: Sites across the United States, Italy and Spain contributed samples from acute and convalescent COVID-19. Nucleic acid was either cDNA or gDNA, and it came from T cells, B-cell-depleted T cells, or PBMCs.

Original methodology: The authors estimated nucleated cell counts from reference gene primer amplification. This table comes from immunoSEQ multiplex PCR, and its TCRdb copy is limited to in-frame clones, with some not included. That table furnishes V, J and clone size, whereas the DNA furnished D and trimming. The table records 40,000 or so clones, around 87% of them present only once. The CDR3 totals 13 residues. V was clipped by 6 bases and J by 4 bases, with 12 bases between them. CDR1 is ENHRY and CDR2 is SYGVKD in the germline V gene. The TCR was taken from a man in his fifties or sixties with active COVID-19. Sequencing input: peripheral blood. This chain connects TRBV10-3 to TRBJ1-1; D unclear. The CDR3 protein is CAIREGGSTEAFF. CDR3 nucleotide sequence: TGTGCCATCAGGGAGGGTGGCTCCACTGAAGCTTTCTTT.